These 20 T cell receptor beta chains share one sample of origin, sequenced in a study of T-cell memory formation after mild COVID-19. TCRdb recomputed calls from the 5' RACE reads with MiXCR, one row per CDR3 protein. In the table there are 400,000 to 500,000 distinct CDR3 sequences, less than 25% of which are singletons. What was sequenced was PBMCs or a T cell subset sorted from them (not recorded which). The receptors stem from an adult woman who had mild COVID-19 (a few samples of this study predate the infection). Cell type and time point are not known.

The chain recombines TRBV7-6 with TRBJ2-3; D tentatively reads TRBD1 or TRBD2 (11 bases each). This CDR3 has 19 residues. Germline V CDR1 and CDR2: SGHVS, FNYEAQ. Trimming cost V 5 bases and J 4 bases, with 28 bases left between them. This CDR3 is CASSHHRRLAGQGADTQYF. DNA of the CDR3: TGTGCCAGCAGCCACCACCGGAGACTAGCGGGACAGGGGGCAGATACGCAGTATTTT.

This clonotype has just a few counts. The rearrangement uses TRBV18 and TRBJ2-6, with a possible D match to TRBD1 (6 bases). The germline V gene has CDR1 KGHSH and CDR2 LQKENI. The V and J ends lost 6 bases and 0 bases respectively, with 18 bases between them. This CDR3 contains 18 residues. The CDR3 DNA reads TGTGCCAGCTCGCCCGAGGGTCACAGGGTCTCTGGGGCCAACGTCCTGACTTTC. Translation: CASSPEGHRVSGANVLTF. Combining the CDR3 with reference TRBV18 and TRBJ2-6 gives the whole variable domain NAGVMQNPRHLVRRRGQEARLRCSPMKGHSHVYWYRQLPEEGLKFMVYLQKENIIDESGMPKERFSAEFPKEGPSILRIQQVVRGDSAAYFCASSPEGHRVSGANVLTFGAGSRLTVL.

This chain links TRBV3-1 with TRBJ1-5, with 12 positions matching TRBD1. The CDR3 consists of 17 residues. With 4 bases clipped from V and 6 bases from J, the junction kept 10 bases outside the gene matches. The germline V gene has CDR1 LGHDT and CDR2 YNNKEL (reference sequence). CDR3 loop: CASSLGAGDRGPQPQHF. Here the CDR3 DNA reads TGTGCCAGCAGCCTGGGGGCAGGGGACAGGGGGCCTCAGCCCCAGCATTTT.

In its sample, this clonotype was seen a few times. CDR3 DNA sequence: TGTGCCAGCAGCTATGGACTAGCAGAGACCCAGTACTTC. It codes for CASSYGLAETQYF. The V call is TRBV11-2, the J call TRBJ2-5, with 8 nucleotides matching TRBD2. After removal of 4 bases from V and 4 bases from J, the junction contained 2 bases not matched to a gene. CDR1 is SGHAT, CDR2 FQNNGV, per germline. The CDR3 has 13 residues.

The gene calls are TRBV5-1 and TRBJ2-5, with 12 nucleotides matching TRBD2. The CDR3 consists of 16 residues. Germline values: CDR1 SGHRS, CDR2 YFSETQ. V was clipped by 5 bases and J by 4 bases; unmatched bases: 9. DNA of the CDR3: TGCGCCAGCAGTATGCGCTTGGGACTAGCGGGAGAGACCCAGTACTTC. Its protein product is CASSMRLGLAGETQYF.

The chain recombines TRBV6-5 with TRBJ2-2; 9 bases align to TRBD1. Germline loops: CDR1 MNHEY, CDR2 SVGAGI. The V and J ends lost 5 bases and 9 bases, in that order; junction bases with no gene match: 7. The length of the CDR3 is 14 residues. The DNA for the CDR3 is TGTGCCAGCAGTCCAGGACAGGGGAACCGGGAGCTGTTTTTT. This encodes CASSPGQGNRELFF.

A few counts support this clonotype. This chain uses TRBV7-2 with TRBJ2-3; 14 nucleotides align to TRBD2. The CDR3 extends over 18 amino acids. The ends lost 5 bases at V and 2 bases at J; junction bases unmatched: 9. Germline CDR1 is SGHTA and CDR2 is FQGNSA. DNA for the CDR3: TGTGCCAGCAGCCCCGGAAGACTAGCGGGAGGGCACACAGATACGCAGTATTTT. This encodes CASSPGRLAGGHTDTQYF.

The gene calls are TRBV7-9 and TRBJ1-2; D unclear. CDR3 length equals 14 residues. The V and J ends lost 2 bases and 2 bases respectively, with 9 bases between them. Germline V lookup: CDR1 SEHNR, CDR2 FQNEAQ (reference sequence). The CDR3 protein is CASSLLGLNYGYTF. The DNA of the CDR3 is TGTGCCAGCAGCTTATTGGGCCTCAACTATGGCTACACCTTC. Full variable domain (remainder filled in from reference TRBV7-9 and TRBJ1-2): DTGVSQNPRHKITKRGQNVTFRCDPISEHNRLYWYRQTLGQGPEFLTYFQNEAQLEKSRLLSDRFSAERPKGSFSTLEIQRTEQGDSAMYLCASSLLGLNYGYTFGSGTRLTVV.

This clonotype was observed a few times. CDR3 bases: TGTGCCACCAGCAGCGACTACTCTGAGCGGGGGGACGAAGAGACCCAGTACTTC. Translated, it gives CATSSDYSERGDEETQYF. This chain links TRBV15 with TRBJ2-5, with 9 bases fitting TRBD2. CDR1 is LNHNV, CDR2 YYDKDF, per germline (reference sequence). The V and J ends lost 3 bases and 3 bases, in that order; junction bases with no gene match: 14. The CDR3 extends over 18 amino acids.

This clonotype was picked up a small number of times. This chain connects TRBV5-1 to TRBJ2-3; a possible D gene is TRBD1 (5 bases). Germline assignment: CDR1 SGHRS and CDR2 YFSETQ. V was shortened by 4 bases and J by 4 bases, with 16 bases between the two germline ends. The CDR3 is 15 residues long. CDR3 bases: TGCGCCAGCAGCCTGGAACCCGGACACTCAGATACGCAGTATTTT. Protein sequence: CASSLEPGHSDTQYF.

The chain combines TRBV30 with TRBJ2-1, with 14 positions matching TRBD2. The ends lost 5 bases at V and 8 bases at J; junction bases unmatched: 8. Germline lookup yields CDR1 GTSNPN and CDR2 SVGIG (reference sequence). This CDR3 is built from 15 residues. CDR3 sequence: CAWGRLAGGEDEQFF. CDR3 DNA sequence: TGTGCCTGGGGGCGACTAGCGGGAGGGGAGGATGAGCAGTTCTTC.

The V gene is TRBV5-6, the J gene TRBJ1-1, with D possibly matching TRBD1 (6 bases). The CDR3 runs to 15 residues. V lost 2 bases and J 9 bases, leaving 20 bases between the germline ends. Germline assignment: CDR1 SGHDT and CDR2 YYEEEE. The CDR3 region has the DNA TGTGCCAGCAGCTTTCGTCTACCCCAGGGGAGTAAAGCTTTCTTT. Translation gives CASSFRLPQGSKAFF.

The rearrangement joins TRBV5-1 to TRBJ1-1, with 8 bases fitting TRBD1. Germline V gene data show CDR1 as SGHRS and CDR2 as YFSETQ. J gave up 5 bases and V 5 bases, and 8 bases lay outside the gene matches. The CDR3 runs to 14 residues. CDR3 region: CASRTGEVATEAFF. CDR3 sequence (DNA): TGCGCCAGCAGGACAGGGGAGGTGGCAACTGAAGCTTTCTTT.

The V call is TRBV4-1, the J call TRBJ1-1; D gene unclear. Trimming shortened V by 1 base and J by 6 bases, and 9 bases separated the two germline ends. CDR3 length: 13 residues. Germline V gene sequence: CDR1 MGHRA, CDR2 YSYEKL. The chain's CDR3 is CASSQVRSAEAFF. In nucleotides, the CDR3 is TGCGCCAGCAGCCAAGTTCGATCCGCTGAAGCTTTCTTT.

The J gene is TRBJ1-6, the V gene TRBV4-2; D unresolved. Trimming shortened V by 1 base and J by 8 bases, and 12 bases separated the two germline ends. The germline gives CDR1 LGHNA, CDR2 YNFKEQ. The CDR3 runs 15 residues. The CDR3 coding sequence is TGTGCCAGCAGCCAAGCCCAAGGTTTGGATTCACCCCTCCACTTT. Its translation: CASSQAQGLDSPLHF.

V and J are TRBV2 and TRBJ2-3; 9 bases fit TRBD1. CDR3 size: 15 residues. Germline values: CDR1 SNHLY, CDR2 FYNNEI. The V gene end was trimmed by 6 bases and the J gene end by 1 base; junction bases not matched to a gene: 5. CDR3 in amino acids: CASRVRDRGTDTQYF. The CDR3 DNA reads TGTGCCAGCAGGGTCCGGGACAGGGGCACAGATACGCAGTATTTT.

This clonotype was seen once. The V call is TRBV2, the J call TRBJ1-5; 10 bases match TRBD1. Germline-derived CDR1 and CDR2 are SNHLY and FYNNEI. V gave up 5 bases and J gave up 4 bases; unmatched junction bases: 23. This CDR3 contains 21 residues. The DNA for the CDR3 is TGTGCCAGCAGTATCTCCCTTAGCAGGCTTACGGACAGGGGGTTTAATCAGCCCCAGCATTTT. Protein: CASSISLSRLTDRGFNQPQHF.

The rearrangement joins TRBV5-1 to TRBJ2-7; 9 nucleotides align to TRBD2. Germline V gene data show CDR1 as SGHRS and CDR2 as YFSETQ. The J segment lost 5 bases and the V segment lost 5 bases, leaving 8 bases of the junction unmatched. The CDR3 sequence is 14 residues long. Written as DNA, the CDR3 is TGCGCCAGCAGGCAGCGGGGGGTAAACAACGAGCAGTACGTC. It is translated as CASRQRGVNNEQYV.

The chain recombines TRBV5-6 with TRBJ2-7; TRBD2 is a possible D gene (6 bases). Germline lookup yields CDR1 SGHDT and CDR2 YYEEEE. This CDR3 is 15 amino acids long. Trimming stripped 4 bases from V and 7 bases from J, with 21 bases between. CDR3 coding DNA: TGTGCCAGCAGCGGACAATTGGGACTGTCTAAAGAGCAGTACTTC. Protein: CASSGQLGLSKEQYF.

This chain links TRBV20-1 with TRBJ1-1, with a tentative D call TRBD1 (6 bases). The CDR3 length is 12 residues. Germline assignment: CDR1 DFQATT and CDR2 SNEGSKA (reference sequence). For the CDR3, the DNA is TGCAGATTAAGACAGGCGAACACTGAAGCTTTCTTT. This translates into CRLRQANTEAFF.